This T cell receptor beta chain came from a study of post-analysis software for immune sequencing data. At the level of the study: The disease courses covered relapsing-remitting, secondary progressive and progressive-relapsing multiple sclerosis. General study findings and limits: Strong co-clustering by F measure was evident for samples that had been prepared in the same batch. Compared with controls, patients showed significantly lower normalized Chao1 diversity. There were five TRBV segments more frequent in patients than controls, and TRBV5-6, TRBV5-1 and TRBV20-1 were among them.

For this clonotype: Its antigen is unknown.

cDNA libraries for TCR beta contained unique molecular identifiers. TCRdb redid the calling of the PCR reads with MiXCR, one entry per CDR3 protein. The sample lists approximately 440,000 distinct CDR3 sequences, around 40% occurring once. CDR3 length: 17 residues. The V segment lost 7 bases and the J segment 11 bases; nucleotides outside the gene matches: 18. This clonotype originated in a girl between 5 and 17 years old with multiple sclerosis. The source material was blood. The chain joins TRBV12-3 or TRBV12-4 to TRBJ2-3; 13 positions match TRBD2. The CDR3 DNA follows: TGTGCCAGCACAATAAAACTAGCGGGAGGGAGTCCAGATGTGCAGTATTTT. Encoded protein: CASTIKLAGGSPDVQYF.